A selection of T cell receptor beta chains follows, all from one sample in a study of T cell responses to AZD1222 COVID-19 vaccine. TCRdb's table, derived via immunoSEQ multiplex PCR, lists solely in-frame clones and lacks some. The sample consists of over 100,000 clones, about 86% of them appearing once. Here the sequenced sample was peripheral blood, taken on day 0 of AZD1222 vaccination. All receptors come from an adult in good health. Both conserved end residues are part of each CDR3. A D gene is named only where the DNA matches it firmly. Expanded clones are given a class, and other clones once, few, many or no size at all.

V,size,D,J,DNA,CDR3
TRBV27,.,.,TRBJ2-7,TGTGCCAGCAGTTTAGGGCGACGGACCGAGCAGTACTTC,CASSLGRRTEQYF
TRBV27,.,.,TRBJ1-5,TGTGCCAGCAGTTTCGGAAAGGGGCGACAGCCCCAGCATTTT,CASSFGKGRQPQHF
TRBV5-1,.,.,TRBJ2-1,TGCGCCAGCAGCTTGAACGGACGTCTGAGGAATGAGCAGTTCTTC,CASSLNGRLRNEQFF
TRBV10-3,.,TRBD1,TRBJ1-1,TGTGCCATCACTCCGACAGGGGAAGTGAACACTGAAGCTTTCTTT,CAITPTGEVNTEAFF
TRBV10-3,.,TRBD2,TRBJ2-1,TGTGCCACCGACCCGAAGCTCGCGGGAGGCTACAATGAGCAGTTCTTC,CATDPKLAGGYNEQFF
TRBV28,.,.,TRBJ2-1,TGTGCCAGCAAGACCATTCCCACTTATCACGATGAGCAGTTCTTC,CASKTIPTYHDEQFF
TRBV4-1,.,.,TRBJ2-1,TGCGCCAGCAGCCAAGCGCTAGCGACCGGGGACAATGAGCAGTTCTTC,CASSQALATGDNEQFF
TRBV24-1,.,TRBD2,TRBJ2-7,TGTGCCACCAGTGACCCTGCGGGGGGAGGGGGCGAGCAGTACTTC,CATSDPAGGGGEQYF
TRBV19,.,TRBD1,TRBJ1-1,TGTGCCAGTATTGGGCGGGACAGGATGAACACTGAAGCTTTCTTT,CASIGRDRMNTEAFF
TRBV4-2,.,TRBD1,TRBJ2-7,TGTGCCAGCAGCCTCAGGAGGACAGGGGTTATTTCGGGCGACGAGCAGTACTTC,CASSLRRTGVISGDEQYF
TRBV24-1,.,.,TRBJ2-1,TGTGCCACCAGTGTTGGTGAACCGAGGGTAAGTCAGCAGTTCTTC,CATSVGEPRVSQQFF
TRBV2,few,TRBD2,TRBJ2-7,TGTGCCAGCAGAGGGACTAGCTCCTACGAGCAGTACTTC,CASRGTSSYEQYF
TRBV29-1,few,TRBD1,TRBJ1-2,TGCAGCACATGGACAGGTGCTGGCTACACCTTC,CSTWTGAGYTF
TRBV28,.,.,TRBJ2-7,TGTGCCAGCAGTTTCCCCGGGACATCCTCCCACGAGCAGTACTTC,CASSFPGTSSHEQYF
TRBV19,few,.,TRBJ1-1,TGTGCCAGTAGTATAAGGGGTGGACGGATGAACACTGAAGCTTTCTTT,CASSIRGGRMNTEAFF
TRBV2,.,.,TRBJ2-5,TGTGCCAGCAAAGTCGGTAGCGGACGGCGGGAGACCCAGTACTTC,CASKVGSGRRETQYF
TRBV19,few,TRBD1,TRBJ2-7,TGTGCCAGTAGTATCTGGGGACAGGGGGCCTACGAGCAGTACTTC,CASSIWGQGAYEQYF